This is a list of T cell receptor beta chains from one sample in a study of shared clonotypes between healthy human individuals. Clones were read by immunoSEQ multiplex PCR, and TCRdb kept only the in-frame ones, dropping some. This table holds roughly 2.6 million clones, more than 90% found once. Sequenced input: naive CD4+ T cells sorted from blood. These receptors came from a man younger than 35 in good health. The CDR3 runs from the conserved cysteine through the conserved F or W. A D gene is named only where the DNA matches it firmly.

. TRBJ1-2 TRBV5-4 CASSLIGVDYGYTF TGTGCCAGCAGCTTGATCGGCGTGGACTATGGCTACACCTTC
. TRBJ2-2 TRBV19 CASSIHLSERGGELFF TGTGCCAGTAGTATCCACCTCAGCGAAAGGGGCGGGGAGCTGTTTTTT
TRBD2 TRBJ2-5 TRBV7-9 CASSLGSLAGAETQYF TGTGCCAGCAGCTTAGGAAGCCTAGCGGGGGCAGAGACCCAGTACTTC
TRBD2 TRBJ2-1 TRBV5-4 CASSSLAGSYNEQFF TGTGCCAGCAGCTCACTAGCGGGGTCCTACAATGAGCAGTTCTTC
. TRBJ2-2 TRBV30 CAWKGDLSAGELFF TGTGCCTGGAAGGGAGATCTTTCCGCCGGGGAGCTGTTTTTT
. TRBJ1-5 TRBV28 CASRELGSAQHF TGTGCCTCCCGGGAATTAGGATCAGCCCAGCATTTT
. TRBJ1-4 TRBV6-6 CASRFTGTNNEKLFF TGTGCCAGCAGATTTACCGGGACAAATAATGAAAAACTGTTTTTT
. TRBJ2-7 TRBV30 CASVTGPYEQYF TGTGCCTCCGTTACAGGGCCCTACGAGCAGTACTTC
TRBD2 TRBJ2-7 TRBV25-1 CASSARTSGTYEQYF TGTGCCAGCAGTGCCAGGACTAGCGGAACCTACGAGCAGTACTTC
TRBD1 TRBJ1-5 TRBV2 CASREDRVGQPQHF TGTGCCAGCAGGGAGGACAGGGTCGGTCAGCCCCAGCATTTT
. TRBJ1-5 TRBV18 CASSPPGRSNQPQHF TGTGCCAGCTCACCACCGGGACGCAGCAATCAGCCCCAGCATTTT
TRBD1 TRBJ1-1 TRBV5-5 CASSTLTGLNTEAFF TGTGCCAGCAGCACGTTGACAGGGTTAAACACTGAAGCTTTCTTT
. TRBJ2-3 TRBV9 CASSVEDTQYF TGTGCCAGCAGCGTTGAGGATACGCAGTATTTT
TRBD1 TRBJ1-3 TRBV7-2 CASSLGQGGGNTIYF TGTGCCAGCAGCTTGGGACAGGGTGGAGGAAACACCATATATTTT
TRBD2 TRBJ2-1 TRBV5-8 CASSSPGLAGYNEQFF TGTGCCAGCAGCTCCCCAGGGCTAGCGGGGTACAATGAGCAGTTCTTC
. TRBJ1-5 TRBV19 CASRLLQGNSNQPQHF TGTGCCAGTAGGCTATTGCAGGGGAATAGCAATCAGCCCCAGCATTTT